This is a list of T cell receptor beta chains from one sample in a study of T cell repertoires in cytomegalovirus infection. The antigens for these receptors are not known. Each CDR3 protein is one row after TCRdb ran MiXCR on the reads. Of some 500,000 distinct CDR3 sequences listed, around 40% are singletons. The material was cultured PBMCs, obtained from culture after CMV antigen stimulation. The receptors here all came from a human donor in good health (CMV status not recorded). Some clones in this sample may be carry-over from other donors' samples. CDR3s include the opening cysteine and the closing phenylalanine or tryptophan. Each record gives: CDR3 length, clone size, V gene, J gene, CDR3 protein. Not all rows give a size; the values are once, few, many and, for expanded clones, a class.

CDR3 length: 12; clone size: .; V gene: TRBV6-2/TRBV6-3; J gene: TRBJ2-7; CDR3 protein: CASRGGVYEQYF
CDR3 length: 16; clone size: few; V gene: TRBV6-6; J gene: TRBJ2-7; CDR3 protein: CASSRPTRQETYEQYF
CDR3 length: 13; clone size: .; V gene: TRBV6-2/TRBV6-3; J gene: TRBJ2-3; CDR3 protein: CASRIGGADTQYF
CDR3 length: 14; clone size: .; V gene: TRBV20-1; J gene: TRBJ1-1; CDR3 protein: CSARVPGRHPEAFF
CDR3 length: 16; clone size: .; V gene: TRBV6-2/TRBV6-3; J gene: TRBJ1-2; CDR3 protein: CASSYDSRGARNGYTF
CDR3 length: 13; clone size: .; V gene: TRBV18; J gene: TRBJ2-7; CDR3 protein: CASSPPSRYEQYF
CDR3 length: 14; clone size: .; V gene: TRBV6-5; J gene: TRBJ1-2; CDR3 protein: CASSYSGQAPVYTF
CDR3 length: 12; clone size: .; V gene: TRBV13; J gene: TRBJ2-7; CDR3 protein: CASAGGGGEQYF
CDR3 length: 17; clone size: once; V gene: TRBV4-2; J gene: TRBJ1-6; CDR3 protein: CASSQDWPDRGNSPLHF
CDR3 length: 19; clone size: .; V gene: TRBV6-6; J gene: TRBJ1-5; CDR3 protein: CASSWSAAFGGQSNQPQHF